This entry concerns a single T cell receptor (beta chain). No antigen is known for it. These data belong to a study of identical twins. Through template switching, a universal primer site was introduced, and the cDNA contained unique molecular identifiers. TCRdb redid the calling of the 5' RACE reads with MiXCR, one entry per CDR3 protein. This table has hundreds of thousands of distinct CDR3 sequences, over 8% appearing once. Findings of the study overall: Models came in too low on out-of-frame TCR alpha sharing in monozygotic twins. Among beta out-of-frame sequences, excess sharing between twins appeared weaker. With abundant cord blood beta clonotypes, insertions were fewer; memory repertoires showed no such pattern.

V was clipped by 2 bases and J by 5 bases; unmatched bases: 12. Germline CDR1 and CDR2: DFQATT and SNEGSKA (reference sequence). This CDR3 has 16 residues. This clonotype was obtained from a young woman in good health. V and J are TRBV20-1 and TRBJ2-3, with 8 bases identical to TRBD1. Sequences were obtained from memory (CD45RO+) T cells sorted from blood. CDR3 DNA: TGCAGTGCTAGACCCTTCCAGGGGGCGGTCGAAGATACGCAGTATTTT. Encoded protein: CSARPFQGAVEDTQYF.